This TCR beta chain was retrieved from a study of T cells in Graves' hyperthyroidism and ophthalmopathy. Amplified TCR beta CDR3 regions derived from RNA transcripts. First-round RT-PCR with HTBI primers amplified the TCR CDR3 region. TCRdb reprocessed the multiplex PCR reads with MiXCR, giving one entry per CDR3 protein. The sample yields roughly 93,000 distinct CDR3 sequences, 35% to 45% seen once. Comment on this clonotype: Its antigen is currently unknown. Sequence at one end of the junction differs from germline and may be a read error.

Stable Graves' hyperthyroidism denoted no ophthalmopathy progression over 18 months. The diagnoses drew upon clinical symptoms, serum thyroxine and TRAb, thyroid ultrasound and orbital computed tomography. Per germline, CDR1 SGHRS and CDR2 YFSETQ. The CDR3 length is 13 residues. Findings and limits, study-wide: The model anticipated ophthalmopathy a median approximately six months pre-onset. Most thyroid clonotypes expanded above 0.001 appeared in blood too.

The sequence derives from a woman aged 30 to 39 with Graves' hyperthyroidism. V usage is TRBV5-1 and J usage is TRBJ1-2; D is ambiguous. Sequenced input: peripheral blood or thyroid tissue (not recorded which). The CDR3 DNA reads TGCGCCAGCAGCCCGGACGGAAACTATGGCTACACTTTC. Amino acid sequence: CASSPDGNYGYTF.